These 30 T cell receptor beta chains originate from one sample sequenced in a study of cytomegalovirus exposure and HLA in healthy donors. The PCR made use of 60 Vbeta and 13 Jbeta primers. Sequencing used immunoSEQ multiplex PCR; TCRdb keeps in-frame clones, though not all of them. The table has some 140,000 clones, 79% seen once; the top ten hold roughly 1.1%. Sequencing was done on a sample of PBMCs. These receptors came from a male donor in good health and CMV-seronegative.

The J gene is TRBJ2-1, the V gene TRBV6-1; possibly TRBD2 for D (6 bases). Germline V gene data show CDR1 as MNHNS and CDR2 as SASEGT. The CDR3 runs 15 residues. V dropped 3 bases and J dropped 2 bases, with 11 bases sitting between them. This CDR3 reads CASSDSGGPYNEQFF. CDR3 coding DNA: TGTGCCAGCAGTGATTCCGGGGGACCCTACAATGAGCAGTTCTTC.

The chain combines TRBV23-1 with TRBJ1-5, with D possibly matching TRBD1 (6 bases). TRBV23-1 belongs to the ORF category, with a function that is uncertain. The ends were cut back, 0 bases at V and 4 bases at J, with 10 bases in the middle. This CDR3 has 15 amino acids. The CDR3 DNA is TGCGCCAGCAGTCAATCAGGGCAGGGGAATCAGCCCCAGCATTTT. Translating gives CASSQSGQGNQPQHF.

The chain carries TRBV5-1 and TRBJ1-2; D perhaps matches TRBD1 (6 bases). Germline assignment: CDR1 SGHRS and CDR2 YFSETQ. CDR3 length: 13 residues. V dropped 1 base and J dropped 7 bases, with 11 bases sitting between them. This CDR3 reads CASSLTGDTGYTF. The CDR3 coding sequence is TGCGCCAGCAGCTTGACCGGGGACACTGGCTACACCTTC.

The J gene is TRBJ2-1, the V gene TRBV9; 10 bases are shared with TRBD2. Germline-derived CDR1 and CDR2 are SGDLS and YYNGEE. Losses at the gene ends were 4 bases for V and 3 bases for J; bases not matched to a gene: 7. CDR3 length: 16 amino acids. The CDR3 reads CASSPSGGGIYNEQFF. DNA of the CDR3: TGTGCCAGCAGCCCCAGCGGGGGGGGGATCTACAATGAGCAGTTCTTC.

The chain has TRBV7-9 and TRBJ2-7, with 8 bases lining up with TRBD1. CDR3 length: 16 residues. J lost 2 bases, V lost 0 bases, and 6 bases had no gene match. CDR1 is SEHNR and CDR2 is FQNEAQ in the germline V gene (reference sequence). The CDR3 region is CASSLAGQGAAYEQYF. For the CDR3, the DNA is TGTGCCAGCAGCTTAGCAGGACAGGGAGCGGCCTACGAGCAGTACTTC.

This chain uses TRBV7-9 with TRBJ1-4; TRBD1 might be the D (5 bases). CDR3 length equals 12 residues. CDR1 SEHNR and CDR2 FQNEAQ come from the germline V gene (reference sequence). V lost 8 bases to trimming and J lost 7 bases, with 11 bases between them. CDR3 protein: CASGQGGEKLFF. CDR3 DNA: TGTGCCAGCGGCCAGGGTGGTGAAAAACTGTTTTTT.

The gene calls are TRBV18 and TRBJ1-4; D is undetermined. This CDR3 is 13 amino acids long. Germline values: CDR1 KGHSH, CDR2 LQKENI. The germline V and J ends were trimmed by 11 bases and 8 bases, with 18 bases remaining between them. The CDR3 DNA reads as TGTGCCCCCAGCGGGCCCAAGGACGAAAAACTGTTTTTT. Amino acids: CAPSGPKDEKLFF. Based on the CDR3 plus reference TRBV18 and TRBJ1-4, the full variable domain is NAGVMQNPRHLVRRRGQEARLRCSPMKGHSHVYWYRQLPEEGLKFMVYLQKENIIDESGMPKERFSAEFPKEGPSILRIQQVVRGDSAAYFCAPSGPKDEKLFFGSGTQLSVL.

This sequence joins TRBV27 and TRBJ1-1; 8 nucleotides agree with TRBD1. Germline-derived CDR1 and CDR2 are MNHEY and SMNVEV (reference sequence). The CDR3 has 11 residues. J lost 10 bases, V lost 5 bases, and 3 bases had no gene match. DNA for the CDR3: TGTGCCAGCAGTCAGGGGGCGCGAGCTTTCTTT. Translating gives CASSQGARAFF.

There are a few counts of this clone. The CDR3 region is CASSQDLRGANIQYF. The CDR3 nucleotides read TGCGCCAGCAGCCAAGATCTTCGGGGGGCGAACATTCAGTACTTC. The V gene is TRBV4-3, the J gene TRBJ2-4, with D perhaps TRBD2 (7 bases). Trimming shortened V by 0 bases and J by 7 bases, and 13 bases separated the two germline ends. This CDR3 is built from 15 residues. CDR1 and CDR2 from the germline V gene are LGHNA and YSLEER.

The V call is TRBV15, the J call TRBJ1-2; TRBD1 matches at 8 bases. V lost 5 bases to trimming and J lost 4 bases; unmatched junction nucleotides: 3. Germline assignment: CDR1 LNHNV and CDR2 YYDKDF (reference sequence). This CDR3 has 13 residues. CDR3: CATSVDRGYGYTF. The CDR3 region has the DNA TGTGCCACCAGCGTCGACAGGGGCTATGGCTACACCTTC. The whole variable domain, filled in from reference TRBV15 and TRBJ1-2, reads DAMVIQNPRYQVTQFGKPVTLSCSQTLNHNVMYWYQQKSSQAPKLLFHYYDKDFNNEADTPDNFQSRRPNTSFCFLDIRSPGLGDTAMYLCATSVDRGYGYTFGSGTRLTVV.

The chain uses TRBV2 and TRBJ2-4; possibly TRBD2 for D (6 bases). V lost 5 bases and J 6 bases, leaving 14 bases between the germline ends. The germline V gene has CDR1 SNHLY and CDR2 FYNNEI. The CDR3 has 14 residues. The CDR3 DNA is TGTGCCAGCAGTCCCCGGGACTCAGGAAACATTCAGTACTTC. It is translated as CASSPRDSGNIQYF.

The chain is built from TRBV19 and TRBJ2-7, with 7 positions matching TRBD1. The CDR3 has 13 amino acids. V shed 6 bases, J shed 0 bases, and the junction held 2 bases outside the gene matches. The germline V gene encodes CDR1 LNHDA and CDR2 SQIVND (reference sequence). This chain's CDR3 is CASSRGSSYEQYF. The CDR3 coding sequence is TGTGCCAGTAGCAGGGGGAGCTCCTACGAGCAGTACTTC.

This chain joins TRBV7-9 and TRBJ1-2; D gene ambiguous. The V gene's germline CDR1 is SEHNR and CDR2 FQNEAQ (reference sequence). This CDR3 spans 14 amino acids. Trimming took 1 base from V and 5 from J, leaving 11 bases between them. The CDR3 loop reads CASSLGSGNYGYTF. The CDR3 nucleotides read TGTGCCAGCAGCTTAGGATCCGGGAATTATGGCTACACCTTC.

The J gene is TRBJ2-2, the V gene TRBV7-2; D gene ambiguous. The V end lost 0 bases, the J end lost 4 bases, and 6 bases lay between the germline ends. This CDR3 has 14 amino acids. Germline-derived CDR1 and CDR2 are SGHTA and FQGNSA. The CDR3 bases are TGTGCCAGCAGCTTAGCGCACAGCACCGGGGAGCTGTTTTTT. The encoded protein is CASSLAHSTGELFF. Full variable domain (remainder filled in from reference TRBV7-2 and TRBJ2-2): GAGVSQSPSNKVTEKGKDVELRCDPISGHTALYWYRQSLGQGLEFLIYFQGNSAPDKSGLPSDRFSAERTGGSVSTLTIQRTQQEDSAVYLCASSLAHSTGELFFGEGSRLTVL.

The rearrangement joins TRBV19 to TRBJ2-2, with a weak D call TRBD2 (6 bases). Trimming took 3 bases from V and 4 from J, leaving 15 bases between them. The CDR3 is 16 amino acids. Germline CDR1 reads LNHDA; CDR2 reads SQIVND (reference sequence). The CDR3 reads CASSMAGQGRTGELFF. The CDR3 DNA is TGTGCCAGTAGTATGGCGGGGCAGGGTCGCACCGGGGAGCTGTTTTTT.

This clone has a single count. CDR3: CASSLPLGLAGGSTDTQYF. The CDR3 DNA is TGTGCCAGCAGCTTACCTTTGGGACTAGCGGGGGGAAGCACAGATACGCAGTATTTT. The chain combines TRBV13 with TRBJ2-3; TRBD2 aligns across 15 bases. This CDR3 has 19 residues. The V segment lost 2 bases and the J segment 0 bases; nucleotides outside the gene matches: 6. Germline V gives CDR1 PRHDT, CDR2 FYEKMQ (reference sequence).

This chain joins TRBV6-5 and TRBJ1-4, with 9 bases lining up with TRBD1. Trimming cost V 8 bases and J 7 bases; bases outside gene matches: 8. Germline V CDR1 and CDR2: MNHEY, SVGAGI. The CDR3 has 14 residues. CDR3 amino acids: CASGPTGGGEKLFF. The DNA of the CDR3 is TGTGCCAGCGGCCCGACAGGGGGAGGTGAAAAACTGTTTTTT.

The chain employs TRBV30 and TRBJ1-5; D is uncertain. The germline V and J ends were trimmed by 4 bases and 1 base, with 8 bases remaining between them. CDR1 is GTSNPN, CDR2 SVGIG, per germline (reference sequence). CDR3 length equals 13 residues. The CDR3 spells CAWNGQSNQPQHF. The CDR3, as DNA: TGTGCCTGGAATGGGCAGAGCAATCAGCCCCAGCATTTT. Full variable domain (rest looked up from reference TRBV30 and TRBJ1-5): SQTIHQWPATLVQPVGSPLSLECTVEGTSNPNLYWYRQAAGRGLQLLFYSVGIGQISSEVPQNLSASRPQDRQFILSSKKLLLSDSGFYLCAWNGQSNQPQHFGDGTRLSIL.

This clone occurred a few times. J is TRBJ2-3 and V is TRBV18; TRBD2 aligns across 11 bases. The junction had 10 bases not matched to a gene; V was cut back by 5 bases and J by 6 bases. CDR3 length: 16 amino acids. Germline values: CDR1 KGHSH, CDR2 LQKENI. The CDR3: CASSSYTSGGSDTQYF. The CDR3 nucleotides are TGTGCCAGCTCATCTTATACTAGCGGGGGATCGGATACGCAGTATTTT.

The chain combines TRBV7-9 with TRBJ2-5; D possibly corresponds to TRBD1 (5 bases). Trimming took 8 bases from V and 4 from J, leaving 17 bases between them. The CDR3 has 14 amino acids. Germline V lookup: CDR1 SEHNR, CDR2 FQNEAQ (reference sequence). The CDR3 is CASLSQGRGETQYF. DNA of the CDR3: TGTGCCAGCCTCTCCCAGGGAAGAGGAGAGACCCAGTACTTC.

J is TRBJ2-7 and V is TRBV19, with 11 bases identical to TRBD1. Trimming at V came to 6 bases and at J to 7 bases, leaving 5 bases not matched to a gene. Germline CDR1 LNHDA, CDR2 SQIVND (reference sequence). This CDR3 is 13 amino acids long. The CDR3: CASRWTGGGEQYF. The CDR3 DNA is TGTGCCAGTAGGTGGACAGGGGGCGGGGAGCAGTACTTC.

V usage is TRBV6-1 and J usage is TRBJ2-5, with D possibly being TRBD2 (5 bases). Trimming stripped 5 bases from V and 2 bases from J, with 15 bases between. The CDR3 has 15 residues. CDR1 and CDR2 from the germline V gene are MNHNS and SASEGT. CDR3 protein: CASSPLRGFQETQYF. The CDR3 DNA follows: TGTGCCAGCAGTCCCCTCCGCGGGTTTCAAGAGACCCAGTACTTC.

The chain is built from TRBV7-9 and TRBJ1-5; D unresolved. Trimming stripped 4 bases from V and 5 bases from J, with 9 bases between. This CDR3 contains 13 residues. The germline gives CDR1 SEHNR, CDR2 FQNEAQ (reference sequence). The CDR3 here is CASSSPPDQPQHF. The CDR3 nucleotides read TGTGCCAGCAGCTCACCTCCGGATCAGCCCCAGCATTTT.

The J gene is TRBJ2-3, the V gene TRBV5-4; 7 bases are shared with TRBD2. Germline CDR1 reads SGHNT; CDR2 reads YYREEE (reference sequence). CDR3 length: 14 amino acids. J was trimmed by 7 bases and V by 4 bases; bases with no gene match: 9. The CDR3 bases are TGTGCCAGCAGCCAGCGGGGTTACGCAAATACGCAGTATTTT. Encoded protein: CASSQRGYANTQYF.

The chain recombines TRBV9 with TRBJ1-3; D remains unclear. Germline lookup yields CDR1 SGDLS and CDR2 YYNGEE. The V gene lost 0 bases and the J gene lost 0 bases, with 13 bases spanning the gap. The CDR3 consists of 17 residues. The CDR3 is CASSVALGLSSGNTIYF. CDR3 nucleotide sequence: TGTGCCAGCAGCGTAGCTCTAGGACTCTCCTCTGGAAACACCATATATTTT.

The chain employs TRBV18 and TRBJ1-2; D gene ambiguous. Trimming stripped 6 bases from V and 12 bases from J, with 26 bases between. In germline, CDR1 is KGHSH, CDR2 LQKENI. This CDR3 comprises 15 residues. The CDR3 sequence is CASSPKISTESEHTF. Here the CDR3 DNA reads TGTGCCAGCTCTCCGAAGATTAGTACCGAGAGTGAACACACCTTC.

This clone was recorded a few times. The genes are TRBV13 and TRBJ2-7, with TRBD1 identical over 9 bases. The CDR3 spans 15 residues. Germline V gene lookup returns CDR1 PRHDT and CDR2 FYEKMQ (reference sequence). J was trimmed by 2 bases and V by 5 bases; bases with no gene match: 7. CDR3 residues: CASSIRDRVPYEQYF. The CDR3 DNA reads TGTGCCAGCAGCATACGGGACAGGGTCCCCTACGAGCAGTACTTC.

V usage is TRBV7-2 and J usage is TRBJ1-1, with 7 bases aligning to TRBD1. Germline CDR1 is SGHTA and CDR2 is FQGNSA. This CDR3 has 13 residues. V was pared by 5 bases and J by 5 bases, with 5 bases of the junction left unmatched. The CDR3 is CASSPGQWTEAFF. In DNA form, the CDR3 reads TGTGCCAGCAGCCCGGGACAGTGGACTGAAGCTTTCTTT.

This clone has only a few counts. The V call is TRBV4-2, the J call TRBJ2-7; TRBD2 might be the D (6 bases). Trimming left V 2 bases short and J 4 bases short, with 15 bases between. The CDR3 extends over 15 amino acids. Germline V CDR1 and CDR2: LGHNA, YNFKEQ. CDR3 amino acids: CASSQTLASGYEQYF. The CDR3 DNA is TGTGCCAGCAGCCAAACCCTAGCGAGCGGGTACGAGCAGTACTTC.

The gene calls are TRBV4-1 and TRBJ1-5; 12 positions agree with TRBD1. The V and J ends lost 3 bases and 3 bases, in that order; junction bases with no gene match: 9. CDR1 MGHRA and CDR2 YSYEKL come from the germline V gene. The length of the CDR3 is 18 residues. The CDR3 loop is CASSHPGTGGPHNQPQHF. CDR3 sequence (DNA): TGCGCCAGCAGCCATCCCGGGACAGGGGGCCCACACAATCAGCCCCAGCATTTT.